The 4 T cell receptor beta chains reported below all come from one sample, sequenced in a study of cytomegalovirus exposure and HLA in healthy donors (dated 2017 in TCRdb). The receptor library was made with the immunoSEQ multiplex PCR assay. A mixture of 60 forward primers for TCR Vbeta segments and 13 reverse primers for TCR Jbeta segments was used in the multiplex PCR. TCRdb provides this immuneACCESS table in a form limited to in-frame rearrangements. Some clones are lacking; in checked studies, under half of them reflect an unresolved V gene, and why the rest are absent is not known. The sample table holds 200,000 to 250,000 clones, of which roughly 91% were seen once. 0.95% to 1.1% of the sample is in the top ten clones. Sequencing input: PBMCs. These receptors were obtained from a woman aged 18-35 years in good health and CMV-seronegative.

The chain uses TRBV7-7 and TRBJ2-1; weak D call: TRBD2 (6 bases). Per the germline V gene, CDR1 is SSHAT and CDR2 is FNYEAQ (reference sequence). With 4 bases removed from V and 0 bases from J, the gap between germline ends came to 16 bases. CDR3 length equals 17 residues. This CDR3 is CASSSKAGISSYNEQFF. The CDR3 DNA follows: TGTGCCAGCAGCTCGAAAGCGGGTATAAGCTCCTACAATGAGCAGTTCTTC.

This clone was counted between two and nine times. This chain connects TRBV28 to TRBJ2-3; tentative D call: TRBD1 (6 bases). Trimming removed 5 bases from V and 2 bases from J, with 14 bases in between. Germline V gene data show CDR1 as MDHEN and CDR2 as SYDVKM. The CDR3 loop spans 15 amino acids. In DNA, the CDR3 is TGTGCCAGCAGTCCCAGGGGCAGGGCCACAGATACGCAGTATTTT. Amino acid sequence: CASSPRGRATDTQYF.

The chain combines TRBV5-4 with TRBJ2-5; 7 bases match TRBD1. The length of the CDR3 is 14 residues. Germline V gene data show CDR1 as SGHNT and CDR2 as YYREEE (reference sequence). The V gene end was trimmed by 5 bases and the J gene end by 2 bases; junction bases not matched to a gene: 6. CDR3 in DNA: TGTGCCAGCAGTCTATCGGGACAGCAAGAGACCCAGTACTTC. It encodes CASSLSGQQETQYF.

This chain connects TRBV5-1 to TRBJ1-4, with 8 bases fitting TRBD1. The germline CDR1 and CDR2 sequences are SGHRS and YFSETQ. The CDR3 runs 14 residues. V lost 5 bases, J lost 6 bases, and 6 bases stayed unmatched. DNA for the CDR3: TGCGCCAGCAGAACCGGGACAGGAGATGAAAAACTGTTTTTT. This gives the protein CASRTGTGDEKLFF.